Shown below are 31 T cell receptor beta chains from a single sample sequenced in a study of blood T cell repertoires in COVID-19. Profiled with immunoSEQ multiplex PCR; TCRdb holds only in-frame clones, not every one. Seen here are hundreds of thousands of clones, approximately 81% observed once, and the top ten hold about 0.93%. Specimen: peripheral blood. All receptors derive from a man aged 35 to 55 with acute or convalescent COVID-19.

This chain links TRBV12-3 or TRBV12-4 with TRBJ2-1, with D maybe TRBD1 (5 bases). CDR3 length: 13 amino acids. Trimming removed 6 bases from V and 3 bases from J, with 9 bases in between. The CDR3 reads CASRDTGYNEQFF. The CDR3 bases are TGTGCCAGCAGAGATACAGGCTACAATGAGCAGTTCTTC.

This rearrangement joins TRBV6-2 or TRBV6-3 to TRBJ2-1; 15 bases map to TRBD2. Losses at the gene ends were 6 bases for V and 7 bases for J; bases not matched to a gene: 4. CDR3 length: 15 residues. In germline, CDR1 is MNHEY, CDR2 SVGEGT. The CDR3 region has the DNA TGTGCCAGCAGCGCCGGGACTAGCGGGGGGAATGAGCAGTTCTTC. This gives the protein CASSAGTSGGNEQFF.

The rearrangement uses TRBV19 and TRBJ1-2, with 8 bases that match TRBD1. Trimming cost V 3 bases and J 2 bases; bases outside gene matches: 5. The CDR3 contains 15 residues. Germline CDR1 reads LNHDA; CDR2 reads SQIVND (reference sequence). This CDR3 is CASSIQDRVNYGYTF. DNA of the CDR3: TGTGCCAGTAGTATCCAGGACAGGGTGAACTATGGCTACACCTTC.

This clone was detected only a few times. The chain uses TRBV6-5 and TRBJ1-2; no reliable D call. The CDR3 spans 13 residues. With 5 bases removed from V and 4 bases from J, the gap between germline ends came to 11 bases. CDR1 and CDR2 from the germline V gene are MNHEY and SVGAGI. CDR3 in DNA: TGTGCCAGCAGTAGCCCTTTATTCTATGGCTACACCTTC. Translation gives CASSSPLFYGYTF.

CDR3 residues: CASREDRNTGYTF. CDR3 bases: TGTGCCAGCAGGGAAGACAGGAATACTGGCTACACCTTC. V usage is TRBV5-5 and J usage is TRBJ1-2; tentatively, D is TRBD1 (6 bases). CDR1 and CDR2 (germline): SGHKS, YYEKEE (reference sequence). The V end lost 5 bases, the J end lost 7 bases, and 15 bases lay between the germline ends. The CDR3 extends over 13 amino acids.

Here the CDR3 DNA reads TGTGCCAGCAGCCGGGACAGGGTAGGACCCCAGCATTTT. It translates to CASSRDRVGPQHF. V and J are TRBV11-1 and TRBJ1-5; 9 bases fit TRBD1. Germline V gene data show CDR1 as SGHAT and CDR2 as FQDESV (reference sequence). CDR3 length: 13 amino acids. The V segment lost 5 bases and the J segment 10 bases; nucleotides outside the gene matches: 6.

This clone was seen only once. This chain links TRBV23-1 with TRBJ2-7, with D tentatively TRBD1 (6 bases). TRBV23-1 is placed among ORFs of uncertain function. With 3 bases removed from V and 6 bases from J, the gap between germline ends came to 15 bases. This CDR3 is built from 14 residues. The CDR3: CASSQGRGSPEQYF. DNA for the CDR3: TGCGCCAGCAGTCAGGGCAGGGGATCTCCCGAGCAGTACTTC.

The genes are TRBV5-1 and TRBJ2-1; 13 bases are shared with TRBD2. The CDR3 consists of 15 residues. J was trimmed by 6 bases and V by 4 bases; bases with no gene match: 4. CDR1 and CDR2 from the germline V gene are SGHRS and YFSETQ. CDR3 loop: CASSGGLAGLNEQFF. CDR3 nucleotide sequence: TGCGCCAGCAGCGGGGGACTAGCGGGGCTCAATGAGCAGTTCTTC.

This clone was picked up one time. At one boundary the junction diverges from the germline segment, which might be a read error. V and J are TRBV6-5 and TRBJ2-7; the D gene is possibly TRBD1 (7 bases). This CDR3 is built from 11 residues. In germline, CDR1 is MNHEY, CDR2 SVGAGI. The CDR3 DNA is TGTGCCAGCACTCGACAGGGACTGGGGGCCTTC. This translates into CASTRQGLGAF.

Note on this clone: The sample carries other DNA sequences with the same CDR3. This rearrangement joins TRBV30 to TRBJ2-1; 8 bases agree with TRBD2. Losses at the gene ends were 0 bases for V and 4 bases for J; bases not matched to a gene: 5. Germline lookup yields CDR1 GTSNPN and CDR2 SVGIG (reference sequence). The CDR3 totals 15 residues. CDR3 in DNA: TGTGCCTGGAGTGTACGAACGGGGGGGTACAATGAGCAGTTCTTC. Encoded protein: CAWSVRTGGYNEQFF.

This chain links TRBV2 with TRBJ2-5; 8 bases line up with TRBD1. CDR1 is SNHLY, CDR2 FYNNEI, per germline. The V gene end was trimmed by 10 bases and the J gene end by 5 bases; junction bases not matched to a gene: 9. The CDR3 consists of 13 residues. CDR3 in DNA: TGTGCCAACCACAGGGGGTTGGGCGAGACCCAGTACTTC. It is translated as CANHRGLGETQYF.

The CDR3 reads CASSSLDRADNSPLHF. The CDR3 DNA reads as TGTGCCAGCAGCTCCTTGGACAGGGCGGATAATTCACCCCTCCACTTT. V usage is TRBV14 and J usage is TRBJ1-6; 8 nucleotides agree with TRBD1. Germline-derived CDR1 and CDR2 are SGHDN and FVKESK. The CDR3 contains 16 residues. Losses at the gene ends were 5 bases for V and 5 bases for J; bases not matched to a gene: 8.

The chain recombines TRBV10-2 with TRBJ2-3; 9 bases map to TRBD2. The V segment lost 0 bases and the J segment 1 base; nucleotides outside the gene matches: 5. The germline V gene encodes CDR1 WSHSY and CDR2 SAAADI. CDR3 length: 17 amino acids. CDR3 nucleotide sequence: TGCGCCAGCAGTGAGTCGAGCGGGGGGTTCCGCACAGATACGCAGTATTTT. This translates into CASSESSGGFRTDTQYF.

The V gene is TRBV6-5, the J gene TRBJ1-1, with 9 bases that match TRBD1. The V segment lost 4 bases and the J segment 1 base; nucleotides outside the gene matches: 4. This CDR3 contains 15 residues. Germline V gives CDR1 MNHEY, CDR2 SVGAGI. For the CDR3, the DNA is TGTGCCAGCAGTTCGACAGGGGGGCAGAACACTGAAGCTTTCTTT. This sequence encodes CASSSTGGQNTEAFF.

Turning to this clone: At one boundary the junction diverges from the germline segment, which might be a read error. The gene calls are TRBV4-2 and TRBJ2-7; 7 positions match TRBD1. Per the germline V gene, CDR1 is LGHNA and CDR2 is YNFKEQ. This CDR3 region has 13 residues. The CDR3 loop is CASSQDTEQGRNF. CDR3 nucleotide sequence: TGTGCCAGCAGCCAAGATACGGAACAGGGGCGGAACTTC.

This chain links TRBV10-3 with TRBJ2-2; the match to TRBD2 covers 11 bases. J lost 5 bases, V lost 9 bases, and 2 bases had no gene match. The CDR3 runs to 13 residues. The V gene's germline CDR1 is ENHRY and CDR2 SYGVKD. The CDR3, as DNA: TGTGCCATGGGACTAGCGGTTACCGGGGAGCTGTTTTTT. Protein sequence: CAMGLAVTGELFF.

CDR3 amino acids: CASSEQGVQYF. The CDR3 DNA follows: TGTGCCAGCAGTGAACAGGGGGTTCAGTACTTC. The chain links TRBV2 to TRBJ2-4; 7 positions agree with TRBD1. The CDR3 loop spans 11 amino acids. J was trimmed by 11 bases and V by 2 bases; bases with no gene match: 0. Looked up from germline, CDR1 is SNHLY and CDR2 is FYNNEI.

CDR3 nucleotides: TGTGCCAGCAGACCGGGACTGATTAGCACAGATACGCAGTATTTT. Amino acids: CASRPGLISTDTQYF. The rearrangement joins TRBV6-5 to TRBJ2-3; a possible D gene is TRBD2 (6 bases). The CDR3 covers 15 residues. V was pared by 6 bases and J by 0 bases, with 13 bases between. CDR1 is MNHEY and CDR2 is SVGAGI in the germline V gene.

This chain uses TRBV28 with TRBJ1-1; 7 bases are a match to TRBD1. Germline V lookup: CDR1 MDHEN, CDR2 SYDVKM. The junction had 9 bases not matched to a gene; V was cut back by 6 bases and J by 5 bases. The CDR3 is 14 residues long. CDR3 in amino acids: CASRRQGAGTEAFF. In DNA, the CDR3 is TGTGCCAGCAGAAGACAGGGAGCAGGGACTGAAGCTTTCTTT.

This chain joins TRBV30 and TRBJ2-5; D is unclear. Trimming pared 4 bases from V and 2 bases from J, leaving 11 bases between. The CDR3 runs to 13 residues. Per the germline V gene, CDR1 is GTSNPN and CDR2 is SVGIG (reference sequence). For the CDR3, the DNA is TGTGCCTGGAACCTCCACGGGCAAGAGACCCAGTACTTC. Residues: CAWNLHGQETQYF.

This chain links TRBV5-1 with TRBJ2-7; 7 bases are shared with TRBD1. The CDR3 sequence is 14 residues long. J was trimmed by 6 bases and V by 3 bases; bases with no gene match: 9. Germline values: CDR1 SGHRS, CDR2 YFSETQ. The CDR3 is CASSSPRGQSEQYF. DNA for the CDR3: TGCGCCAGCAGCTCCCCGAGGGGGCAGAGCGAGCAGTACTTC.

CDR3: CASSPIDRGMNTEAFF. CDR3 in DNA: TGTGCCAGCAGCCCCATCGACAGGGGCATGAACACTGAAGCTTTCTTT. The gene calls are TRBV11-1 and TRBJ1-1, with 8 bases lining up with TRBD1. Germline-derived CDR1 and CDR2 are SGHAT and FQDESV (reference sequence). Losses at the gene ends were 5 bases for V and 0 bases for J; bases not matched to a gene: 8. The CDR3 is made up of 16 amino acids.

The genes are TRBV7-2 and TRBJ1-5, with 8 nucleotides matching TRBD1. The V gene's germline CDR1 is SGHTA and CDR2 FQGNSA. This CDR3 is built from 14 residues. The V and J ends lost 6 bases and 5 bases, in that order; junction bases with no gene match: 6. CDR3 coding DNA: TGTGCCAGCAGTTCCACAGGGGGACATCAGCCCCAGCATTTT. Residues: CASSSTGGHQPQHF.

The chain recombines TRBV9 with TRBJ1-1; 10 bases fit TRBD1. With 2 bases clipped from V and 1 base from J, the junction kept 14 bases outside the gene matches. In germline, CDR1 is SGDLS, CDR2 YYNGEE. There are 19 residues in the CDR3. CDR3 DNA: TGTGCCAGCAGCGTGGGACCCGGGACAGGGGATCCCTCGAACACTGAAGCTTTCTTT. It encodes CASSVGPGTGDPSNTEAFF. The full variable domain, with the rest looked up from reference TRBV9 and TRBJ1-1, is DSGVTQTPKHLITATGQRVTLRCSPRSGDLSVYWYQQSLDQGLQFLIQYYNGEERAKGNILERFSAQQFPDLHSELNLSSLELGDSALYFCASSVGPGTGDPSNTEAFFGQGTRLTVV.

J is TRBJ1-1 and V is TRBV18; maybe TRBD1 (6 bases). V was trimmed by 2 bases and J by 3 bases, leaving 7 bases between them. CDR1 and CDR2 (germline): KGHSH, LQKENI. The CDR3 spans 13 residues. CDR3: CASSPNRDTEAFF. For the CDR3, the DNA is TGTGCCAGCTCACCAAACAGGGACACTGAAGCTTTCTTT.

The chain recombines TRBV19 with TRBJ2-7, with a tentative D call TRBD2 (6 bases). V was clipped by 5 bases and J by 3 bases, with 14 bases between them. The CDR3 extends over 14 amino acids. Germline V gene data show CDR1 as LNHDA and CDR2 as SQIVND (reference sequence). Here the CDR3 DNA reads TGTGCCAGTAGTGTGGGACTTGTTAACTACGAGCAGTACTTC. Protein: CASSVGLVNYEQYF.

CDR3 amino acids: CASRRQITDTQYF. Here the CDR3 DNA reads TGTGCCAGCAGGAGACAGATCACAGATACGCAGTATTTT. The rearrangement joins TRBV2 to TRBJ2-3, with D perhaps TRBD1 (5 bases). Deletions cut 6 bases from V and 2 bases from J, with 9 bases between. The germline CDR1 and CDR2 sequences are SNHLY and FYNNEI. The CDR3 totals 13 residues. Variable domain in full (rest from reference TRBV2 and TRBJ2-3): EPEVTQTPSHQVTQMGQEVILRCVPISNHLYFYWYRQILGQKVEFLVSFYNNEISEKSEIFDDQFSVERPDGSNFTLKIRSTKLEDSAMYFCASRRQITDTQYFGPGTRLTVL.

DNA for the CDR3: TGTGCCAGCAGCTGGGGGGGGGCCCAGGATACGCAGTATTTT. Amino acid sequence: CASSWGGAQDTQYF. V gene TRBV7-2 combines with J gene TRBJ2-3; weak D call: TRBD2 (7 bases). Germline-derived CDR1 and CDR2 are SGHTA and FQGNSA. Trimming left V 4 bases short and J 6 bases short, with 14 bases between. The CDR3 runs 14 residues.

The rearrangement links TRBV28 to TRBJ1-2, with 9 positions matching TRBD1. The J segment lost 6 bases and the V segment lost 6 bases, leaving 11 bases of the junction unmatched. Germline-derived CDR1 and CDR2 are MDHEN and SYDVKM. The CDR3 is made up of 15 amino acids. The CDR3 reads CASSSPGQGKDGYTF. DNA for the CDR3: TGTGCCAGCAGCTCCCCCGGACAGGGGAAGGATGGCTACACCTTC.

The chain carries TRBV9 and TRBJ1-5; 10 bases fit TRBD1. The CDR3 is 14 residues long. Germline CDR1 reads SGDLS; CDR2 reads YYNGEE. Losses at the gene ends were 0 bases for V and 6 bases for J; bases not matched to a gene: 0. The CDR3 nucleotides read TGTGCCAGCAGCGTAGGACAGGGGGCTCAGCCCCAGCATTTT. It codes for CASSVGQGAQPQHF. Looking up the rest from reference TRBV9 and TRBJ1-5 gives the full variable domain: DSGVTQTPKHLITATGQRVTLRCSPRSGDLSVYWYQQSLDQGLQFLIQYYNGEERAKGNILERFSAQQFPDLHSELNLSSLELGDSALYFCASSVGQGAQPQHFGDGTRLSIL.

The V call is TRBV4-2, the J call TRBJ1-5, with unresolved D. Germline V gene lookup returns CDR1 LGHNA and CDR2 YNFKEQ. This CDR3 is 16 amino acids long. Trimming shortened V by 2 bases and J by 2 bases, and 13 bases separated the two germline ends. DNA of the CDR3: TGTGCCAGCAGCCAACTTTATGGCCAGGGCAATCAGCCCCAGCATTTT. The encoded protein is CASSQLYGQGNQPQHF.